One sample yielded the 2 T cell receptor beta chains listed below, sequenced in a study of T cell changes during pregnancy in multiple sclerosis. Measured with immunoSEQ multiplex PCR; TCRdb has only the in-frame clones, and not every one. There are about 120,000 clones in the sample; 93% occur only once, and approximately 6.3% lies in the top ten. The source was peripheral blood, collected before pregnancy. The receptor set was obtained from a female donor with multiple sclerosis, enrolled in a pregnancy study.

This clone showed up just once. CDR3 DNA sequence: TGTGCCTGGAGTAAACCGAGAGGCATGAACACTGAAGCTTTCTTT. The encoded protein is CAWSKPRGMNTEAFF. The rearrangement links TRBV30 to TRBJ1-1; no definite D call. Trimming stripped 2 bases from V and 0 bases from J, with 13 bases between. The CDR3 is made up of 15 amino acids. Germline assignment: CDR1 GTSNPN and CDR2 SVGIG (reference sequence). The variable domain in full, completed from reference TRBV30 and TRBJ1-1, reads SQTIHQWPATLVQPVGSPLSLECTVEGTSNPNLYWYRQAAGRGLQLLFYSVGIGQISSEVPQNLSASRPQDRQFILSSKKLLLSDSGFYLCAWSKPRGMNTEAFFGQGTRLTVV.

This chain joins TRBV27 and TRBJ2-1, with TRBD2 matching 13 bases. Germline V CDR1 and CDR2: MNHEY, SMNVEV (reference sequence). The length of the CDR3 is 19 residues. The J segment lost 8 bases and the V segment lost 3 bases, leaving 16 bases of the junction unmatched. The CDR3 here is CASSFHGLAGELFGDEQFF. CDR3 DNA sequence: TGTGCCAGCAGTTTTCACGGACTAGCGGGAGAACTATTTGGCGATGAGCAGTTCTTC.